The clone carrying this TCR delta chain showed up just a few times. Its antigen remains unknown. The CDR3 extends over 16 amino acids. V dropped 3 bases and J dropped 2 bases, with 16 bases sitting between them. CDR1 and CDR2 from the germline V gene are TSWWSYY and QGS. These data belong to a study of Vδ1+ human thymocytes. Findings of the study overall: Thymic TRG and TRD repertoires appeared highly polyclonal, with Gaussian CDR3 length distributions. Donors shared many TRG clonotypes but few TRD clonotypes.

The template was reverse-transcribed extracted RNA. The CDR3 regions were amplified by multiplex PCR from V-gene primers to a constant-region primer. TCRdb reanalysed the multiplex PCR reads with CATT. The table records approximately 25,000 delta-chain clones, about 31% of them present only once. Thymocytes were sorted as CD3+ TCRVdelta1+ TCRVdelta2- after alphabeta T cell depletion. The TCR originated in a boy under two years old who had congenital heart surgery. This chain joins TRDV1 and TRDJ1; weak D call: TRDD2 (5 bases). Sequences were obtained from Vdelta1+ gamma-delta thymocytes from the thymus. This sample's subset: FACS-sorted CD3+ TCRalphabeta- TCRVdelta1+ TCRVdelta2- thymocytes. The CDR3 DNA reads TGTGCTCTTGGGGACGACCTTCGGGCGACAACCGATAAACTCATCTTT. The encoded protein is CALGDDLRATTDKLIF.